The rows below give T cell receptor beta chains drawn from one sample of a study of T cells in localized non-small cell lung cancer. Using immunoSEQ multiplex PCR, the repertoire was profiled, and TCRdb retains in-frame clones only, with some absent. Of 40,000 to 65,000 clones listed, around 84% are singletons. Here the sequenced sample was PBMCs, taken before any cancer treatment. These receptors all come from a female donor with stage II lung adenocarcinoma. Both conserved end residues are part of each CDR3. D genes are given only for firm matches. Clone size is not always given. Where it is, it says once, few, many or a class for expanded clones.

>TRBV18|TRBJ2-6|TRBD1|.
TGTGCCAGCTCACCGGGACAGGCCGACTCTGGGGCCAACGTCCTGACTTTC
CASSPGQADSGANVLTF
>TRBV27|TRBJ1-1|.|once
TGTGCCAGCAACTTGGGAGAACCCCGGAGGACTGAAGCTTTCTTT
CASNLGEPRRTEAFF
>TRBV7-8|TRBJ2-1|.|.
TGTGCCACCTCGCCCGGGTTCTCCTACAATGAGCAGTTCTTC
CATSPGFSYNEQFF
>TRBV7-6|TRBJ2-5|.|.
TGTGCCAGCAGCATGAAGACGGGGCGTGGAGAGACCCAGTACTTC
CASSMKTGRGETQYF
>TRBV10-2|TRBJ1-1|TRBD1|.
TGCGCCAGCAGTGTACAGGGGGCAGATACTGAAGCTTTCTTT
CASSVQGADTEAFF
>TRBV11-2|TRBJ2-2|.|.
TGTGCCAGCAGCTTACTCGGATCCACCGGGGAGCTGTTTTTT
CASSLLGSTGELFF
>TRBV6-1|TRBJ1-1|TRBD1|.
TGTGCCAGCAGTCCGGACAGGGCCACTGAAGCTTTCTTT
CASSPDRATEAFF
>TRBV27|TRBJ2-3|.|.
TGTGCCAGCAGAAGCACAGGCGCCGGGGGCCAGACAGATACGCAGTATTTT
CASRSTGAGGQTDTQYF
>TRBV2|TRBJ2-3|.|.
TGTGCCAGTAGCCGGGACTCCCTCCCCCAGAATACGCAGTATTTT
CASSRDSLPQNTQYF
>TRBV5-6|TRBJ1-2|TRBD1|.
TGTGCCAGCAGCCCTGGACAGGGAGCTAACTATGGCTACACCTTC
CASSPGQGANYGYTF
>TRBV7-6|TRBJ2-7|.|.
TGTGCCAGCAGCCCCGGGGGGCTAGCCTACGAGCAGTACTTC
CASSPGGLAYEQYF
>TRBV11-2|TRBJ2-5|.|.
TGTGCCAGCAGTAGTGCCGGGACTCACCAAGAGACCCAGTACTTC
CASSSAGTHQETQYF
>TRBV4-1|TRBJ2-2|TRBD2|.
TGCGCCAGCAGCCAAGGGGGTAGCGGGGAGATCACCGGGGAGCTGTTTTTT
CASSQGGSGEITGELFF
>TRBV6-5|TRBJ2-1|.|medium-sized
TGTGCCAGCAGTTACGGCAACAATGAGCAGTTCTTC
CASSYGNNEQFF
>TRBV7-9|TRBJ1-3|TRBD1|.
TGTGCCAGCAGCGGAGACAGGGGGGCCACCATATATTTT
CASSGDRGATIYF
>TRBV19|TRBJ1-5|.|.
TGTGCCAGTAGTCCCCACGGGCCGTTCAATCAGCCCCAGCATTTT
CASSPHGPFNQPQHF
>TRBV2|TRBJ1-2|.|.
TGTGCCAGCCAGGGGTTCTATGGCTACACCTTC
CASQGFYGYTF
>TRBV15|TRBJ2-5|TRBD2|.
TGTGCCACCAGCCGACTAGCGGGGGAACTCCAAGAGACCCAGTACTTC
CATSRLAGELQETQYF
>TRBV5-6|TRBJ2-3|.|.
TGTGCCAGCAGCTTCGGTCAGGGAGGAGATACGCAGTATTTT
CASSFGQGGDTQYF
>TRBV5-1|TRBJ1-2|.|.
TGCGCCAGCAGCTTGGGAGGGGGGACCGATGGCTACACCTTC
CASSLGGGTDGYTF